This T cell receptor (beta chain) was obtained from a study of PD-L1 blockade in urothelial cancer. Study information: Men with urothelial cancer arising in the bladder made up about 85% of the roughly 29 patients. Before enrollment, 0 to 3 chemotherapy regimens had been given to patients.

Every PCR got spiked synthetic TCR analog templates. The data were produced by immunoSEQ multiplex PCR, yet TCRdb's version contains in-frame clones alone and is incomplete. The sample lists 90,000 or so clones, 89% occurring once. The time point: pretreatment peripheral blood. There were between 1 and 8 samples from each patient, taken pretreatment and on-treatment. The clonotype comes from a woman of 80 years or more with urothelial cancer. The sequencing here drew on PBMCs, taken around atezolizumab (anti-PD-L1) treatment.

CDR3 residues: CASSLEAHYHEQYF. In nucleotides, the CDR3 is TGTGCCAGCAGCTTGGAGGCCCATTACCACGAGCAGTACTTC. The rearrangement uses TRBV7-9 and TRBJ2-7, with a weak D call TRBD2 (5 bases). The germline V and J ends were trimmed by 3 bases and 5 bases, with 14 bases remaining between them. The CDR3 contains 14 residues. CDR1 is SEHNR and CDR2 is FQNEAQ in the germline V gene (reference sequence).